The 23 T cell receptor beta chains given below trace back to one sample, sequenced in a study of T cell repertoires in ileal Crohn's disease. Clones were sequenced by immunoSEQ multiplex PCR, and TCRdb holds only the in-frame ones, with some missing. This table has 5,500 to 7,500 clones, roughly 80% appearing once. Input material: ileal tissue. The source is an adult with Crohn's disease.

The gene calls are TRBV5-6 and TRBJ2-1; 7 bases align to TRBD2. Germline trimming cut 0 bases from V and 5 bases from J; bases unmatched to any gene: 11. Germline assignment: CDR1 SGHDT and CDR2 YYEEEE. This CDR3 is built from 17 residues. The CDR3 DNA reads as TGTGCCAGCAGCTTGGGGGGGATAGCGGGCGCACACAATGAGCAGTTCTTC. Translated: CASSLGGIAGAHNEQFF.

The CDR3 sequence: CAGGGQGSTGELFF. In DNA form, the CDR3 reads TGTGCTGGTGGCGGACAGGGGAGCACCGGGGAGCTGTTTTTT. This chain links TRBV5-4 with TRBJ2-2; 9 positions match TRBD1. The CDR3 sequence is 14 residues long. Germline-derived CDR1 and CDR2 are SGHNT and YYREEE (reference sequence).

The chain employs TRBV28 and TRBJ2-3; 11 bases align to TRBD2. The CDR3 length is 15 residues. Germline V gene data show CDR1 as MDHEN and CDR2 as SYDVKM. The trim removed 6 bases at V and 7 bases at J, leaving 9 bases unmatched. CDR3: CASSYSGGERNTQYF. As DNA, the CDR3 is TGTGCCAGCAGCTATAGCGGGGGGGAGAGGAATACGCAGTATTTT.

The J gene is TRBJ2-7, the V gene TRBV7-8, with TRBD1 matching 8 bases. Germline V gene lookup returns CDR1 SGHVS and CDR2 FQNEAQ. Germline trimming cut 5 bases from V and 4 bases from J; bases unmatched to any gene: 10. This CDR3 has 15 residues. CDR3 protein: CASSRTPGQEYEQYF. CDR3 in DNA: TGTGCCAGCAGCAGAACTCCGGGACAGGAATACGAGCAGTACTTC.

This clone appeared once. The chain links TRBV29-1 to TRBJ2-1; D may be TRBD1 (6 bases). CDR1 and CDR2 (germline): SQVTM, ANQGSEA. Trimming took off 7 bases at V and 4 bases at J, with 11 bases between the two ends. CDR3 size: 12 residues. The chain's CDR3 is CSGGQLYNEQFF. The DNA for the CDR3 is TGCAGCGGAGGACAGCTGTACAATGAGCAGTTCTTC.

This chain uses TRBV5-6 with TRBJ2-7; 7 bases map to TRBD1. Looked up from germline, CDR1 is SGHDT and CDR2 is YYEEEE. V dropped 3 bases and J dropped 5; count of bases not matched to a gene: 5. The CDR3 is 13 amino acids. CDR3 nucleotides: TGTGCCAGCAGCTCCGGGACAGAAGACGAGCAGTACTTC. Its translation: CASSSGTEDEQYF.

The V call is TRBV7-9, the J call TRBJ1-4, with 8 bases lining up with TRBD1. Germline V lookup: CDR1 SEHNR, CDR2 FQNEAQ (reference sequence). Trimming removed 5 bases from V and 8 bases from J; junction bases left unmatched: 7. The CDR3 is 14 amino acids. Written as DNA, the CDR3 is TGTGCCAGCAGCCTGGTCACAGGGGGAGAAAAACTGTTTTTT. This gives the protein CASSLVTGGEKLFF.

The chain couples TRBV11-3 to TRBJ2-7; tentative D call: TRBD2 (5 bases). The CDR3 runs 17 residues. V lost 4 bases to trimming and J lost 2 bases, with 21 bases between them. From germline, CDR1 is SGHNT and CDR2 YENEEA. CDR3 in amino acids: CASSSLAMVSETYEQYF. For the CDR3, the DNA is TGTGCCAGCAGCTCCCTAGCTATGGTGAGCGAAACCTACGAGCAGTACTTC.

This clone was seen just once. This chain joins TRBV6-4 and TRBJ2-1, with TRBD1 identical over 9 bases. Trimming cost V 5 bases and J 8 bases; bases outside gene matches: 1. This CDR3 is built from 12 residues. From germline, CDR1 is MRHNA and CDR2 SNTAGT. This CDR3 reads CASSTGGDEQFF. Here the CDR3 DNA reads TGTGCCAGCAGTACAGGGGGCGATGAGCAGTTCTTC.

The rearrangement joins TRBV19 to TRBJ2-1, with D possibly matching TRBD2 (5 bases). This CDR3 is built from 12 residues. Per germline, CDR1 LNHDA and CDR2 SQIVND (reference sequence). V was pared by 3 bases and J by 9 bases, with 9 bases between. The CDR3 DNA reads TGTGCCAGTAGTATTCGAGAGGGTGAGCAGTTCTTC. Translated, it gives CASSIREGEQFF.

This clone is termed large. The genes are TRBV14 and TRBJ2-7, with D possibly being TRBD2 (5 bases). Germline V gene sequence: CDR1 SGHDN, CDR2 FVKESK. The V end was cut by 4 bases, the J end by 3 bases, with 10 bases between. CDR3 length: 13 residues. The DNA for the CDR3 is TGTGCCAGCAGCCCGGACTGGGGCTACGAGCAGTACTTC. This encodes CASSPDWGYEQYF.

This clone was found once. This sequence joins TRBV18 and TRBJ1-1; 11 bases map to TRBD1. This CDR3 spans 15 amino acids. V lost 3 bases and J lost 5; bases outside the gene matches: 5. Germline CDR1 reads KGHSH; CDR2 reads LQKENI. The CDR3 here is CASSPGQGVRTEAFF. The CDR3 DNA reads TGTGCCAGCTCACCGGGACAGGGGGTTCGAACTGAAGCTTTCTTT.

This clone was found once. V gene TRBV5-8 combines with J gene TRBJ2-3; a possible D gene is TRBD2 (6 bases). Germline V lookup: CDR1 SGHTS, CDR2 YDEGEE. The CDR3 length is 14 residues. V was clipped by 6 bases and J by 1 base, with 12 bases between them. The CDR3 reads CASKRPGGTDTQYF. The CDR3 nucleotides read TGTGCCAGCAAACGGCCGGGGGGCACAGATACGCAGTATTTT.

V usage is TRBV27 and J usage is TRBJ2-1; the match to TRBD1 covers 7 bases. V shed 3 bases and J 6 bases; nucleotides not matched to a gene: 14. Germline V gives CDR1 MNHEY, CDR2 SMNVEV (reference sequence). This CDR3 is 17 amino acids long. In nucleotides, the CDR3 is TGTGCCAGCAGTTTCCACGGACAGGCGAATGGTGCCAATGAGCAGTTCTTC. Translating gives CASSFHGQANGANEQFF.

The gene calls are TRBV7-2 and TRBJ1-2; 10 nucleotides match TRBD1. The CDR3 is made up of 16 amino acids. Germline V gene data show CDR1 as SGHTA and CDR2 as FQGNSA. Germline trimming cut 5 bases from V and 0 bases from J; bases unmatched to any gene: 6. CDR3 sequence reads: CASSRGTGAANYGYTF. CDR3 bases: TGTGCCAGCAGCCGAGGGACAGGGGCAGCTAACTATGGCTACACCTTC.

The gene calls are TRBV5-6 and TRBJ2-4; 11 nucleotides agree with TRBD2. Germline V gives CDR1 SGHDT, CDR2 YYEEEE. V lost 1 base and J lost 4; bases outside the gene matches: 4. The CDR3 is made up of 16 amino acids. DNA of the CDR3: TGTGCCAGCAGCTTGCTCGGGACTAGCGGAAAAAACATTCAGTACTTC. It encodes CASSLLGTSGKNIQYF.

V usage is TRBV5-5 and J usage is TRBJ1-4, with D unclear. Looked up from germline, CDR1 is SGHKS and CDR2 is YYEKEE (reference sequence). There are 14 residues in the CDR3. V was clipped by 4 bases and J by 5 bases, with 12 bases between them. The CDR3 nucleotides read TGTGCCAGCAGCCCGGGAGTTCCCAATGAAAAACTGTTTTTT. Protein product: CASSPGVPNEKLFF. Based on the CDR3 plus reference TRBV5-5 and TRBJ1-4, the full variable domain is DAGVTQSPTHLIKTRGQQVTLRCSPISGHKSVSWYQQVLGQGPQFIFQYYEKEERGRGNFPDRFSARQFPNYSSELNVNALLLGDSALYLCASSPGVPNEKLFFGSGTQLSVL.

This chain uses TRBV28 with TRBJ1-2; the D is unclear. The germline V gene has CDR1 MDHEN and CDR2 SYDVKM. V was trimmed by 2 bases and J by 8 bases, leaving 12 bases between them. This CDR3 region has 13 residues. In DNA, the CDR3 is TGTGCCAGCAGTTTAGTGGGCGTTGGAGGCTACACCTTC. It translates to CASSLVGVGGYTF.

This chain links TRBV28 with TRBJ2-1, with 7 bases fitting TRBD1. This CDR3 spans 16 amino acids. The trim removed 4 bases at V and 4 bases at J, leaving 10 bases unmatched. Germline V gene data show CDR1 as MDHEN and CDR2 as SYDVKM. The CDR3 DNA is TGTGCCAGCAGTTCCTCCCTGACAGGGTTGTACAATGAGCAGTTCTTC. Translation gives CASSSSLTGLYNEQFF.

The rearrangement uses TRBV5-1 and TRBJ2-1; TRBD2 is a possible D gene (6 bases). Germline CDR1 is SGHRS and CDR2 is YFSETQ. Trimming left V 1 base short and J 7 bases short, with 12 bases between. CDR3 length equals 14 residues. As DNA, the CDR3 is TGCGCCAGCAGCTTGCAGCTAGCGTTAAATGAGCAGTTCTTC. This encodes CASSLQLALNEQFF. Filled out from reference TRBV5-1 and TRBJ2-1, the complete variable domain reads KAGVTQTPRYLIKTRGQQVTLSCSPISGHRSVSWYQQTPGQGLQFLFEYFSETQRNKGNFPGRFSGRQFSNSRSEMNVSTLELGDSALYLCASSLQLALNEQFFGPGTRLTVL.

The gene calls are TRBV18 and TRBJ1-2; D might be TRBD1 (5 bases). V was trimmed by 2 bases and J by 4 bases, leaving 11 bases between them. CDR1 and CDR2 from the germline V gene are KGHSH and LQKENI. The CDR3 consists of 14 residues. The CDR3 loop is CASSPGADTYGYTF. CDR3 sequence (DNA): TGTGCCAGCTCACCAGGGGCCGATACCTATGGCTACACCTTC.

The chain links TRBV10-3 to TRBJ2-3; D gene unclear. Germline V gene sequence: CDR1 ENHRY, CDR2 SYGVKD. CDR3 length: 14 amino acids. Trimming removed 4 bases at V and 2 bases at J, with 10 bases between. This chain's CDR3 is CAISGNQLTDTQYF. CDR3 nucleotide sequence: TGTGCCATCAGTGGAAATCAACTCACAGATACGCAGTATTTT.

This clone was detected only once. V gene TRBV30 combines with J gene TRBJ1-2, with a possible D match to TRBD1 (5 bases). The CDR3 runs to 16 residues. From germline, CDR1 is GTSNPN and CDR2 SVGIG (reference sequence). The V end was cut by 2 bases, the J end by 8 bases, with 24 bases between. The CDR3 DNA follows: TGTGCCTGGAGTATGGGAAGCAGGGTCCCCTCTGGGGGCTACACCTTC. This encodes CAWSMGSRVPSGGYTF.